The clone carrying this T cell receptor (beta chain) was counted only a few times. Its target is unknown. Trimming left V 8 bases short and J 5 bases short, with 16 bases between. There are 12 residues in the CDR3. Germline V gives CDR1 DFQATT, CDR2 SNEGSKA (reference sequence). Healthy Caucasian donors formed the entire cohort. This sample was taken from a study of identical twins. Overall study results and limits: Abundant beta clonotypes from cord blood bore fewer insertions; memory repertoires lacked this pattern. The study based its conclusions on cross-sectional statistical analysis and did not follow the same donors.

TCRdb ran MiXCR on the 5' RACE reads and lists one entry per CDR3 protein. Among 500,000 to 550,000 distinct CDR3 sequences listed, about 22% were seen once. The data were also submitted as part of a second study, on yellow fever vaccine responses in identical twins. From that study: Reportedly, twins' vaccine T cell responses looked partly convergent and partly personalized.

Material for sequencing was CD4+ T cells sorted from blood. The receptor comes from a woman aged 18 to 35 in good health. This rearrangement joins TRBV20-1 to TRBJ2-7; tentatively, D is TRBD2 (5 bases). The CDR3 protein is CSSAPGINEQYF. In DNA form, the CDR3 reads TGCAGTTCCGCCCCCGGGATAAACGAGCAGTACTTC.